The rows below give T cell receptor beta chains drawn from one sample of a study of blood T cells in healthy people across ages. MiXCR was run by TCRdb on the 5' RACE reads, yielding one entry per CDR3 protein. The sample contains 710,000 or so distinct CDR3 sequences, 22% of which appear only once. Sequenced material: blood. The receptors come from a man between 65 and 80 years old in good health. Both conserved end residues are part of each CDR3. A D gene is named only where the DNA matches it firmly. Only part of the rows carry a size: once, few, many, or a class if the clone is expanded.

>TRBJ2-1|.|.|TRBV20-1
TGCAGTGCCAGCAGCCCCGTCGGGGATGAGCAGTTCTTC
CSASSPVGDEQFF
>TRBJ2-3|TRBD2|.|TRBV5-1
TGCGCCAGCAGTTACGCCTTGCGGGGGGGGATCGGCACAGATACGCAGTATTTT
CASSYALRGGIGTDTQYF
>TRBJ1-1|.|.|TRBV29-1
TGCAGCGGGAACAGGGTGAACACTGAAGCTTTCTTT
CSGNRVNTEAFF
>TRBJ2-7|.|few|TRBV11-2
TGTGCCAGCAGCTTAGAGACAACAGGGTTCCCCTACGAGCAGTACTTC
CASSLETTGFPYEQYF
>TRBJ1-1|.|.|TRBV5-1
TGCGCCAGCAGCGAGACAGACAACACTGAAGCTTTCTTT
CASSETDNTEAFF
>TRBJ1-2|.|few|TRBV4-3
TGCGCCAGCAGCCCAGGGGTGTCAAGCCTTTATGGCTACACCTTC
CASSPGVSSLYGYTF
>TRBJ2-5|.|.|TRBV12-5
TGTGCTAGTGGTTTGGGAGCCCGAGGGACCCAGTACTTC
CASGLGARGTQYF
>TRBJ2-6|.|few|TRBV4-1
TGCGCCAGCAGCCAAGATCTTCCAGGGTCTATCTCTGGGGCCAACGTCCTGACTTTC
CASSQDLPGSISGANVLTF
>TRBJ1-1|TRBD1|.|TRBV18
TGTGCCAGCTCACCAGAGACGGGACAGGGGTTGAACACTGAAGCTTTCTTT
CASSPETGQGLNTEAFF
>TRBJ2-3|.|.|TRBV29-1
TGCAGCGTTGAATTCGGGGAAAGCACAGATACGCAGTATTTT
CSVEFGESTDTQYF
>TRBJ2-2|.|few|TRBV6-2/TRBV6-3
TGTGCCAGCCGACCTATCGGTTCGAACACCGGGGAGCTGTTTTTT
CASRPIGSNTGELFF
>TRBJ2-1|TRBD1|few|TRBV12-3/TRBV12-4
TGTGCCAGCACTTCCGGGACAGGGACATACAATGAGCAGTTCTTC
CASTSGTGTYNEQFF
>TRBJ1-2|.|.|TRBV5-1
TGCGCCAGCAGCTTGGTGACAGCTTCTAACTATGGCTACACCTTC
CASSLVTASNYGYTF
>TRBJ2-1|.|.|TRBV7-9
TGTGCCAGCAACCGACCGGGCAATGAGCAGTTCTTC
CASNRPGNEQFF
>TRBJ2-4|.|.|TRBV12-3/TRBV12-4
TGTGCCAGCACTCGTATATTGGGGCTTACTGAGGTTCAGTACTTC
CASTRILGLTEVQYF
>TRBJ2-5|TRBD2|.|TRBV20-1
TGCAGTGCTGCGGTCAGCGGGAGGAGTGAGACCCAGTACTTC
CSAAVSGRSETQYF
>TRBJ2-7|.|few|TRBV21-1
TGTGCCATCCAACACAGGGTTATATCCTACGAGCAGTACTTC
CAIQHRVISYEQYF
>TRBJ1-6|.|.|TRBV6-5
TGTGCCAGCCGCCTCGGAGTAGAGGTGTCACCCCTCCACTTT
CASRLGVEVSPLHF
>TRBJ1-2|TRBD1|.|TRBV30
TGTGCCTGGTCCAGGGGGACCTATGGCTACACCTTC
CAWSRGTYGYTF
>TRBJ2-1|TRBD1|few|TRBV12-3/TRBV12-4
TGTGCCAGCGGGGACAGGGTGGCCGATGAGCAGTTCTTC
CASGDRVADEQFF
>TRBJ2-1|TRBD2|.|TRBV6-1
TGTGCCAGCAGTATTAACGGACTAGTTACCTACAATGAGCAGTTCTTC
CASSINGLVTYNEQFF
>TRBJ1-1|.|few|TRBV6-5
TGTGCCAGCACCAAGAAGGTGGAGGGGTTAAGGGAAGCTTTCTTT
CASTKKVEGLREAFF
>TRBJ2-2|TRBD1|.|TRBV12-3/TRBV12-4
TGTGCCAGCAGGCTGGGACAGGGGATCGGGGAGCTGTTTTTT
CASRLGQGIGELFF
>TRBJ2-1|TRBD2|few|TRBV6-5
TGTGCCAGCAGTTCCGGGCGACTAGCGGGGATCAATGAGCAGTTCTTC
CASSSGRLAGINEQFF
>TRBJ1-4|.|few|TRBV15
TGTGCCACCAGCAGAGGGGGTCCGGGGGTTGAAAAACTGTTTTTT
CATSRGGPGVEKLFF
>TRBJ2-3|TRBD2|few|TRBV5-4
TGTGCCACCCCACTAGCGGGGACCACAGATACGCAGTATTTT
CATPLAGTTDTQYF
>TRBJ2-2|.|few|TRBV20-1
TGCAGTGCTAGGTCCCTTTTCGGGAGTAGGACCGGGGAGCTGTTTTTT
CSARSLFGSRTGELFF
>TRBJ2-1|.|.|TRBV18
TGTGCCAGCTCACCACTAAGAGGACAGCCCCACAATGAGCAGTTCTTC
CASSPLRGQPHNEQFF